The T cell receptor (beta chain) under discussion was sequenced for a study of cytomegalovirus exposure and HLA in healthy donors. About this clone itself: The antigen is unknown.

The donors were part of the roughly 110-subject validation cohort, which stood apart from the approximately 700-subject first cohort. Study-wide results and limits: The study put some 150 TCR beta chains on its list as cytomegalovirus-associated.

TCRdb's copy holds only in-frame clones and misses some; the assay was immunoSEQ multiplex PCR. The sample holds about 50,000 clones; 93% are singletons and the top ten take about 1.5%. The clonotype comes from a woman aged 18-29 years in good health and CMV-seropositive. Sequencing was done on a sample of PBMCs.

CDR3 sequence: CASSLLAGGTYEQYF. In DNA, the CDR3 is TGTGCCAGCAGCCTACTAGCGGGGGGGACCTACGAGCAGTACTTC. The gene calls are TRBV27 and TRBJ2-7, with 13 positions matching TRBD2. CDR3 size: 15 residues. V shed 6 bases and J 2 bases; nucleotides not matched to a gene: 4. Germline V gene lookup returns CDR1 MNHEY and CDR2 SMNVEV (reference sequence).